This TCR beta chain emerged from a study of T cell clones after liver transplantation. The V end was cut by 6 bases, the J end by 9 bases, with 18 bases between. CDR1 and CDR2 from the germline V gene are MNHNY and SVGAGI (reference sequence). This CDR3 comprises 14 residues. Only in-frame clones appear in the TCRdb table, and some are missing; sequencing was by immunoSEQ multiplex PCR. The sample consists of about 85,000 clones, 82% of them appearing once. The sample was CD4+ T cells from blood, taken approximately 45 months after liver transplant. The sequence came from a human patient who received a liver transplant. Some T cells may be provided by the graft donor. The chain combines TRBV6-6 with TRBJ2-1, with D perhaps TRBD1 (6 bases). The CDR3 DNA reads TGTGCCAGCAGACCATCACAGGGACGACCTGAGCAGTTCTTC. It is translated as CASRPSQGRPEQFF.